This T cell receptor beta chain was documented in a study of patients and donors after allogeneic stem cell transplantation. CDR3 length equals 14 residues. Germline CDR1 reads SEHNR; CDR2 reads FQNEAQ (reference sequence). V lost 2 bases to trimming and J lost 4 bases, with 11 bases between them. MiXCR was run by TCRdb on the RT-PCR reads, yielding one entry per CDR3 protein. The top ten clones hold roughly 52% of a sample with some 150,000 distinct CDR3 sequences, about two fifths of them seen once. This chain connects TRBV7-9 to TRBJ1-1; possibly TRBD1 for D (5 bases). Sequenced sample: blood, either unsorted or a sorted T cell fraction (not recorded which). The sequence derives from a human donor who was either an allogeneic HSCT recipient or a stem cell or donor lymphocyte infusion donor (not recorded which). It is not recorded whose cells these are; they may come from a transplant donor. The CDR3 DNA reads TGTGCCAGCAGCTTAAGGGCCCAGGGCACTGAAGCTTTCTTT. This gives the protein CASSLRAQGTEAFF.